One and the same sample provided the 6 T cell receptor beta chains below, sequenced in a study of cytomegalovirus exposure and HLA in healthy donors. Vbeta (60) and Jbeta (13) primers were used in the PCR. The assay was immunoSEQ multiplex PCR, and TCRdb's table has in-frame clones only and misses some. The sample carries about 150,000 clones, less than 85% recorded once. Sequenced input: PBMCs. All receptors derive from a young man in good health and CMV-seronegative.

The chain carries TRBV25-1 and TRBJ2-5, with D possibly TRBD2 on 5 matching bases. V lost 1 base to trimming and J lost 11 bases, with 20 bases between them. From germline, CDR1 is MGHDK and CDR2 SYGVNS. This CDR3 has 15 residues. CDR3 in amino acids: CASSELYGVSDGQYF. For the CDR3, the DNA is TGTGCCAGCAGTGAATTATACGGGGTGTCCGATGGGCAGTACTTC.

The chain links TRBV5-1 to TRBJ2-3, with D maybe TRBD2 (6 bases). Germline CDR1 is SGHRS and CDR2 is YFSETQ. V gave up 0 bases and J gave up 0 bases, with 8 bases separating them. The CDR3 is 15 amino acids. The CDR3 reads CASSLDGTSTDTQYF. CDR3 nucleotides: TGCGCCAGCAGCTTGGACGGGACTAGCACAGATACGCAGTATTTT.

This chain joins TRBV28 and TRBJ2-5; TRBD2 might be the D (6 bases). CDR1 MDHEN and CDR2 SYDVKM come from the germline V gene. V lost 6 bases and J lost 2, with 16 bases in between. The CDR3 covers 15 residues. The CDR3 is CASSWGAGSQETQYF. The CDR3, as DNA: TGTGCCAGCAGCTGGGGCGCGGGGTCTCAAGAGACCCAGTACTTC.

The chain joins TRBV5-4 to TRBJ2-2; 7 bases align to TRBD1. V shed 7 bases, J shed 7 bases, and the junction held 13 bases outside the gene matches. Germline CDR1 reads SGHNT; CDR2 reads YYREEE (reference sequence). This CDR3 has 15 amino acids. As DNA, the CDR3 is TGTGCCAGCGGCCGTACAGACAGGGCGGTCGGGGAGCTGTTTTTT. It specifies CASGRTDRAVGELFF. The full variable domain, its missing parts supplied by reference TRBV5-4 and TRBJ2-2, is ETGVTQSPTHLIKTRGQQVTLRCSSQSGHNTVSWYQQALGQGPQFIFQYYREEENGRGNFPPRFSGLQFPNYSSELNVNALELDDSALYLCASGRTDRAVGELFFGEGSRLTVL.

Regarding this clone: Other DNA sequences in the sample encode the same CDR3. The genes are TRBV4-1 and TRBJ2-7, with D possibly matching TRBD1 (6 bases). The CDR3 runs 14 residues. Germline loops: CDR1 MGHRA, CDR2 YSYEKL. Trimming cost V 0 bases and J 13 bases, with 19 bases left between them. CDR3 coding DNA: TGCGCCAGCAGCCAAGAATTCGCGTTTCAGGGGCAATACTTC. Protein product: CASSQEFAFQGQYF.

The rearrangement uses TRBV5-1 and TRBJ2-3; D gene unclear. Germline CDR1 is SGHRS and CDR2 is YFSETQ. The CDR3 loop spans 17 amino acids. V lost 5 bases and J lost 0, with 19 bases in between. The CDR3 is CASRDTTGESSTDTQYF. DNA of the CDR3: TGCGCCAGCAGAGATACTACTGGCGAGTCTAGCACAGATACGCAGTATTTT.